This entry describes one T cell receptor (beta chain). Germline values: CDR1 MNHEY, CDR2 SMNVEV (reference sequence). The CDR3 runs to 15 residues. Trimming cost V 11 bases and J 3 bases; bases outside gene matches: 16. These data are taken from a study of blood T cell repertoires in COVID-19. Study-wide background: The United States, Italy and Spain supplied acute and convalescent COVID-19 samples.

TCRdb's copy holds only in-frame clones and misses some; the assay was immunoSEQ multiplex PCR. Altogether about 250,000 clones are present, 86% being singletons, with the ten largest covering under 2%. The sample consisted of PBMCs or T cells enriched from blood (not recorded which). This TCR came from a man aged 35-49 years who had recovered from COVID-19. This chain links TRBV27 with TRBJ2-7, with TRBD1 matching over 7 bases. In DNA, the CDR3 is TGTGCCTCAACGGGTGGAAACAGGGGAGACTACGAGCAGTACTTC. Encoded protein: CASTGGNRGDYEQYF.